This paragraph reports one T cell receptor beta chain. This sample was included in a study of blood T cell repertoires in COVID-19. Study context: Samples representing acute and convalescent COVID-19 were sourced from the United States, Italy and Spain. PBMCs, B-cell-depleted T cells, or T cells were the source of the cDNA or gDNA that made up the material.

Study processing details: Using reference gene primer amplification, nucleated cell counts were estimated. Profiled with immunoSEQ multiplex PCR; TCRdb holds only in-frame clones, not every one. That table supplies the V and J calls and clone size; D and trimming were determined from the DNA. The sample gives 70,000 to 90,000 clones, roughly 80% of which show up once; roughly 18% is in the top ten. The CDR3 consists of 15 residues. J gave up 4 bases and V 4 bases, and 6 bases lay outside the gene matches. The germline V gene has CDR1 SGHDN and CDR2 FVKESK. This TCR derives from a woman aged 80 or over with acute or convalescent COVID-19. The genes are TRBV14 and TRBJ2-5; 10 bases align to TRBD1. The sample taken for sequencing was peripheral blood. This CDR3 reads CASSRQGAVGETQYF. CDR3 bases: TGTGCCAGCAGCCGACAGGGGGCGGTTGGAGAGACCCAGTACTTC.